Listed below are T cell receptor beta chains from one sample, sequenced in a study of vaccination and CD4 T cells after COVID-19. TCRdb independently ran MiXCR on the PCR reads; one entry per CDR3 protein. The table lists roughly 7,400 distinct CDR3 sequences, 41% of them singletons, with around 34% in the top ten. No antigen has been identified for these receptors. The material sequenced was CD4+ T cells from blood, cultured in vitro. All receptors come from a human donor in good health. Both conserved end residues are part of each CDR3. Each record gives: J gene, V gene, D gene, clone size, CDR3 DNA, CDR3 protein. D genes are given only for firm matches. Part of the rows lack a size; the others show once, few, many or a class for expanded clones.

>TRBJ2-3|TRBV10-1|TRBD2|NA
TGCGCCAGTTCCTGGACTAGCGGGGGGCAGACAGATACGCAGTATTTT
CASSWTSGGQTDTQYF
>TRBJ2-1|TRBV30|NA|NA
TGTGCCTGGAGTTCCCAGGGCTATGAGCAGTTCTTC
CAWSSQGYEQFF
>TRBJ2-2|TRBV7-8|NA|NA
TGTGCCAGCAGCCCCCCAGGGGTAATGGGCACCGGGGAGCTGTTTTTT
CASSPPGVMGTGELFF
>TRBJ1-1|TRBV6-1|TRBD1|once
TGTGCCAGCAATTGGGACAGGGCGACTGAAGCTTTCTTT
CASNWDRATEAFF
>TRBJ2-1|TRBV20-1|NA|NA
TGCAGTGCTAGATCAGGGTTGGGGAACAATGAGCAGTTCTTC
CSARSGLGNNEQFF
>TRBJ1-2|TRBV6-1|TRBD1|NA
TGTGCCAGCAGTCCGCACAGGGGTGGCTACACCTTC
CASSPHRGGYTF
>TRBJ1-6|TRBV19|TRBD1|NA
TGTGCCAGTAGGCCCTTGGACAGGGATAATTCACCCCTCCACTTT
CASRPLDRDNSPLHF
>TRBJ2-3|TRBV24-1|NA|few
TGTGCCACCAGTGGGAGGGGGACCACAGATACGCAGTATTTT
CATSGRGTTDTQYF
>TRBJ1-1|TRBV5-8|TRBD1|NA
TGTGCCAGCAGCTTTGACAGGGGAGAAGCTTTCTTT
CASSFDRGEAFF
>TRBJ1-2|TRBV20-1|NA|NA
TGCAGTGCTAGCCCATCGGGGGGGAGCTATGGCTACACCTTC
CSASPSGGSYGYTF
>TRBJ2-5|TRBV5-5|NA|NA
TGTGCCAGCAGCCCTTGGCAGGGCCAGGGGAGCCAGTACTTC
CASSPWQGQGSQYF
>TRBJ1-1|TRBV19|NA|NA
TGTGCCAGTAGAAGCCAGACTGAAGCTTTCTTT
CASRSQTEAFF
>TRBJ2-5|TRBV18|NA|NA
TGTGCCAGCTCACCAAAAGGGTCGAGGGAGACCCAGTACTTC
CASSPKGSRETQYF
>TRBJ2-3|TRBV2|TRBD2|few
TGTGCCAGCATGCGGGGGGCCTACGCTAGCACAGATACGCAGTATTTT
CASMRGAYASTDTQYF
>TRBJ1-6|TRBV27|NA|few
TGTGCCAGCAGGGACTTCTATAATTCACCCCTCCACTTT
CASRDFYNSPLHF
>TRBJ1-2|TRBV5-5|NA|NA
TGTGCCAGCAGCTTGAGCTCACAGGGCTATGGCTACACCTTC
CASSLSSQGYGYTF
>TRBJ1-1|TRBV10-1|NA|medium-sized
TGCGCCAGCAGTGAGACAGGGCTTACTGAAGCTTTCTTT
CASSETGLTEAFF
>TRBJ1-5|TRBV7-9|TRBD1|NA
TGTGCCAGCAGCATAGGACAGGAGTGGCCCCAGCATTTT
CASSIGQEWPQHF
>TRBJ2-4|TRBV20-1|NA|NA
TGCAGTGCTAGGGGCCGGGGACACATAGCCAAAAACATTCAGTACTTC
CSARGRGHIAKNIQYF
>TRBJ1-2|TRBV20-1|NA|few
TGCAGTGCTAGAACCGGGGGCTATGGCTACACCTTC
CSARTGGYGYTF
>TRBJ1-2|TRBV5-4|NA|few
TGTGCCAGCAGCGGGGGGGGAGATCAGGCCTATGGCTACACCTTC
CASSGGGDQAYGYTF
>TRBJ2-1|TRBV24-1|TRBD2|NA
TGTGCCACCAGTACTAGCGGGGGTTACAATGAGCAGTTCTTC
CATSTSGGYNEQFF
>TRBJ2-1|TRBV6-1|TRBD2|NA
TGTGCCAGCACTGGGACTAGTGGGGTCTACAATGAGCAGTTCTTC
CASTGTSGVYNEQFF
>TRBJ1-6|TRBV6-4|NA|few
TGTGCCAGCAGTGACAACACCTATAATTCACCCCTCCACTTT
CASSDNTYNSPLHF
>TRBJ1-6|TRBV27|NA|NA
TGTGCCAGCAGTTTTGACCCAATACAGGCCCTCCACTTT
CASSFDPIQALHF
>TRBJ1-2|TRBV30|NA|NA
TGTGCCTGGAGTGTACCCCAGAGGGGTGGCTACACCTTC
CAWSVPQRGGYTF
>TRBJ1-1|TRBV11-3|TRBD1|NA
TGTGCCAGCAGCCCTACGGACAGGGGGAAAACTTTCTTT
CASSPTDRGKTFF
>TRBJ1-1|TRBV29-1|NA|NA
TGCAGCGTTGAAGGGAAGAGTTTAGTTGAAGCTTTCTTT
CSVEGKSLVEAFF
>TRBJ1-2|TRBV7-8|NA|NA
TGTGCCAGCAGCGAAAACCCCAGATCATATGGCTACACCTTC
CASSENPRSYGYTF
>TRBJ2-3|TRBV28|TRBD2|NA
TGTGCCAGTAAAGCGGGGTGGAACACAGATACGCAGTATTTT
CASKAGWNTDTQYF
>TRBJ1-2|TRBV27|NA|medium-sized
TGTGCCAGCAGTTTATTAGGCATCAATGGCTACACCTTC
CASSLLGINGYTF
>TRBJ1-1|TRBV30|NA|NA
TGTGCCTGGAGTGTAGAATTCTTTGAAGCTTTCTTT
CAWSVEFFEAFF
>TRBJ2-7|TRBV10-3|TRBD1|NA
TGTGCCATCAGTCCTACCCCTGACAGGGGAGCCTCCTACGAGCAGTACTTC
CAISPTPDRGASYEQYF
>TRBJ2-3|TRBV4-2|NA|few
TGTGCCAGCAGCCCCCAGGGTACAGATACGCAGTATTTT
CASSPQGTDTQYF
>TRBJ1-2|TRBV27|NA|NA
TGTGCCAGCAGCCGAAAGCGGGACATCTATGGCTACACCTTC
CASSRKRDIYGYTF
>TRBJ2-1|TRBV4-2|NA|NA
TGTGCCAGCAGCCTATTACACTACAATGAGCAGTTCTTC
CASSLLHYNEQFF
>TRBJ1-1|TRBV6-1|NA|NA
TGTGCCAGCACAAAACCGGGGACCCTTGGGACAGCTTTCTTT
CASTKPGTLGTAFF
>TRBJ1-1|TRBV5-1|NA|NA
TGCGCCAGCAGCACACACAGAGGGAACACTGAAGCTTTCTTT
CASSTHRGNTEAFF
>TRBJ1-6|TRBV2|NA|NA
TGTGCCAGCAATATCGAGGGACTCGGCAATTCACCCCTCCACTTT
CASNIEGLGNSPLHF
>TRBJ2-7|TRBV6-5|NA|NA
TGTGCCAGCAGTTACTCGAGGAGGGGTAGCGAGCAGTACTTC
CASSYSRRGSEQYF
>TRBJ2-3|TRBV2|TRBD1|few
TGTGCCCTTTCGACAGGGACAACAGATACGCAGTATTTT
CALSTGTTDTQYF
>TRBJ2-5|TRBV9|NA|NA
TGTGCCAGCAGTATCGGGGAACTCCAAGAGACCCAGTACTTC
CASSIGELQETQYF
>TRBJ1-1|TRBV18|NA|few
TGTGCCAGCTCACTCCAGAGAGACGCTTTCTTT
CASSLQRDAFF
>TRBJ1-1|TRBV11-2|NA|once
TGTGCCAGCAGCGACCGGGACCTCACTGAAGCTTTCTTT
CASSDRDLTEAFF
>TRBJ2-2|TRBV7-9|NA|few
TGTGCCAGCAGCTTCACCGGGGAGCTGTTTTTT
CASSFTGELFF
>TRBJ1-6|TRBV5-1|NA|NA
TGCGCCAGCAGCACGGACATTGACTCACCCCTCCACTTT
CASSTDIDSPLHF
>TRBJ1-2|TRBV19|NA|NA
TGTGCCAGTAGTATCATGTCCTGGCGGGGCTGCACCTTC
CASSIMSWRGCTF
>TRBJ2-7|TRBV7-3|NA|NA
TGTGCCAGCAGCTTAACGAGACAGGCGTGGCAGTACTTC
CASSLTRQAWQYF
>TRBJ2-7|TRBV10-1|TRBD1|NA
TGCGCCAGCAGTGAGCCCGGACAGGGCCTCTACGAGCAGTACTTC
CASSEPGQGLYEQYF
>TRBJ2-2|TRBV7-8|TRBD2|NA
TGTGCCAGCAGCTTAGCGACTAGCGGGGGTACCGGGGAGCTGTTTTTT
CASSLATSGGTGELFF
>TRBJ1-2|TRBV27|TRBD1|NA
TGTGCCAGCAGTTTGGACAGGGACTTATATGGCTACACCTTC
CASSLDRDLYGYTF
>TRBJ2-1|TRBV25-1|TRBD2|NA
TGTGCCAGCAGTGAGACTAGCGGGGGGGCCGCTTACAATGAGCAGTTCTTC
CASSETSGGAAYNEQFF
>TRBJ1-5|TRBV20-1|NA|NA
TGCAGTGCTAGAGAGGTGTGGGCTACCTATCAGCCCCAGCATTTT
CSAREVWATYQPQHF
>TRBJ1-5|TRBV27|NA|few
TGTGCCAGCCGAAGGTCCGCGGGGATCAATCAGCCCCAGCATTTT
CASRRSAGINQPQHF